The rows below give T cell receptor beta chains drawn from one sample of a study of tumor and adjacent non-tumor tissue in lung cancer. TCRdb reprocessed the multiplex PCR reads with MiXCR, giving one entry per CDR3 protein. Among 120,000 to 150,000 distinct CDR3 sequences listed, around 65% were seen once. Input material: lung tumor tissue. These receptors were collected from a man aged 55 to 70 with small cell lung cancer. Both conserved end residues are part of each CDR3. D genes are given only for firm matches. Size is stated for part of the rows, as once, few or many counts, or as a class when the clone is expanded.

>TRBD2|.|16|TRBJ2-7|TRBV11-2
TGTGCCAGCAGCTCAGGGCGACTAGCGGGAGGAGGAGGGCATTACTTC
CASSSGRLAGGGGHYF
>.|.|14|TRBJ1-1|TRBV28
TGTGCCAGCAGTGACGCGGGGGGGTACACTGAAGCTTTCTTT
CASSDAGGYTEAFF
>.|many|13|TRBJ1-5|TRBV20-1
TGCAGTGCACTAATAGGGGGCAATCAGCCCCAGCATTTT
CSALIGGNQPQHF
>.|many|14|TRBJ2-5|TRBV12-3/TRBV12-4
TGTGCCAGCAGTTTATCCAGAAACCAAGAGACCCAGTACTTC
CASSLSRNQETQYF
>TRBD2|many|15|TRBJ2-1|TRBV20-1
TGCAGTGCTAAGCGCGGGAGGATTTGGTACAATGAGCAGTTCTTC
CSAKRGRIWYNEQFF
>.|medium-sized|13|TRBJ2-2|TRBV6-1
TGTGCCAGCAGTGAAGGGTTGACCGGGGAGCTGTTTTTT
CASSEGLTGELFF
>.|.|13|TRBJ2-1|TRBV5-1
TGCGCCAGCAGCGTAGCTTCTTGGAATGAGCAGTTTTTC
CASSVASWNEQFF
>.|once|13|TRBJ1-2|TRBV5-4
TGTGCCAGCAGCTTGGAGGAGCGGGGTGGCTACACCTTC
CASSLEERGGYTF
>.|few|13|TRBJ1-2|TRBV12-3/TRBV12-4
TGTGCTAGCAGTTTTCAGGGGTCGGAGGGCTACACCTTC
CASSFQGSEGYTF
>.|once|15|TRBJ2-3|TRBV6-1
TGTGCCAGCAGCGAGGGGGAGTATAGCACAGATACGCAATACTTT
CASSEGEYSTDTQYF
>.|.|15|TRBJ2-1|TRBV14
TGTGCCATCAGCCAAGTGGGTGGGGCTTACAATGAGCAGTTCTTC
CAISQVGGAYNEQFF
>.|.|13|TRBJ1-2|TRBV6-2/TRBV6-3
TGTGCCAGCAGTTTGGTCCGGGACTATGGCTACACCTTC
CASSLVRDYGYTF
>.|many|14|TRBJ1-6|TRBV20-1
TGCAGTGCTAGAGATCTTGGGGGTAACTCACCCCTCCACTTT
CSARDLGGNSPLHF
>.|.|13|TRBJ2-3|TRBV20-1
TGCAGTGCTCGCGGAGCCAAGACAGATACGCAGTATTTT
CSARGAKTDTQYF
>.|.|11|TRBJ1-2|TRBV29-1
TGCAGCACCGCGGGAACGTATGGCTACTCCTTC
CSTAGTYGYSF
>.|.|16|TRBJ2-1|TRBV11-2
TGTGCCATCAGCTCCTCGGGATTAACGGGATGGGGTGAGCAGTTCTTC
CAISSSGLTGWGEQFF
>.|.|15|TRBJ1-3|TRBV5-4
TGTGCCAGCAGCTTGGGACGGATCTCTGGAAACACCATATATTTT
CASSLGRISGNTIYF
>.|.|14|TRBJ2-1|TRBV20-1
TGCGGCACCATGGTGGGATCCTCGATCAATGAGCAGTTCTTC
CGTMVGSSINEQFF
>.|many|14|TRBJ2-5|TRBV21-1
TGTGCCAGCAGCGACCGACAGTTACAAGAGACCCAGTACTTC
CASSDRQLQETQYF
>TRBD2|.|17|TRBJ2-1|TRBV4-1
TGCGCCAGCAGCCAAGAAAGGGCTAGCGGGAGTTTTGGTGAGCAGTCCTTC
CASSQERASGSFGEQSF
>TRBD2|.|15|TRBJ2-3|TRBV6-6
TGTACCAGCAGTAAAACTAGCGGGAGCATAGATACGCAGTATTTT
CTSSKTSGSIDTQYF
>.|.|14|TRBJ2-2|TRBV6-1
TGTGCCAGTAGTGTCGGACAACGAACCGGGGAGCTGTCTTTT
CASSVGQRTGELSF
>.|.|14|TRBJ1-3|TRBV28
TGTGCCAGCAACCCCGGGGGCTCTGGAAACACCATATATTTT
CASNPGGSGNTIYF
>TRBD1|.|19|TRBJ2-1|TRBV12-5
TGTGCTAGTGGTTTGAAGGGGACAGGGCACATCGGCGCTGACAATGAGCAGTTCTTC
CASGLKGTGHIGADNEQFF
>.|.|14|TRBJ2-5|TRBV5-4
TGTGCCAAAAGCTTAGTGGGGGCCCAAGAGACCCAGTACTTC
CAKSLVGAQETQYF
>TRBD1|.|14|TRBJ1-2|TRBV11-2
TGTGCCAGCAGCCGTACAGGGGCGGCCTATGACTACACCTTC
CASSRTGAAYDYTF
>.|.|13|TRBJ1-1|TRBV11-3
TGTGCCAGCAGTGAGGAGGAGGGCACTGATGCCTTCTTT
CASSEEEGTDAFF
>.|.|13|TRBJ2-7|TRBV7-9
TGTACCAGCAGCCGGAGCGGGTCCTACGAGCAGTACTTC
CTSSRSGSYEQYF
>.|few|11|TRBJ2-1|TRBV7-9
TGTGCCAGCAGCTCCCAGCGGGAGCAGTTCTTC
CASSSQREQFF
>.|once|15|TRBJ2-5|TRBV24-1
TGTGCCACCAGTGACCCTTCATCACGGGCAGAGACCCAGTACTTC
CATSDPSSRAETQYF
>TRBD2|.|17|TRBJ2-3|TRBV12-3/TRBV12-4
TGTGCCAGCACCCCTCGAGGGCTAGCGGGAGACACAGATACGCAGTATTTT
CASTPRGLAGDTDTQYF
>.|.|18|TRBJ1-6|TRBV7-8
TGTGCCAGCAGCCCGAAACTCCGACAGAGCTCCTATAATTCACCCCTCCACTTT
CASSPKLRQSSYNSPLHF
>TRBD1|once|14|TRBJ1-5|TRBV12-3/TRBV12-4
TGTGCCAGCAGTTTTGGACAGGTACCTAGGCCCCGGCATTTT
CASSFGQVPRPRHF
>.|few|15|TRBJ1-2|TRBV6-6
TGTGCCAGCAGTTACTCCGCAGGGGCTAACTATGGCTACACCTTC
CASSYSAGANYGYTF
>.|.|16|TRBJ2-3|TRBV6-1
TGTGCCAGCAGTGAAGCCAACATGATATGGGGTCAGCCCCAGTATTTT
CASSEANMIWGQPQYF
>TRBD1|.|14|TRBJ1-2|TRBV6-5
TGTGTCAGCAGTTCCACGGACAGGGTGGAGGTCTACACCTTC
CVSSSTDRVEVYTF
>.|.|12|TRBJ2-3|TRBV20-1
TGCAGTGCACATGGGACAATCGATGCGCAGTATTTT
CSAHGTIDAQYF
>.|.|13|TRBJ2-3|TRBV6-1
TGTGCCAGCAATGTCCTCCGACTCGATACGCAGTATTTT
CASNVLRLDTQYF
>.|once|15|TRBJ1-6|TRBV11-3
TGTGCCAGCAGCTTAAACAGGCTATATAATTCACCCCTCCACTTT
CASSLNRLYNSPLHF
>TRBD1|few|16|TRBJ1-4|TRBV4-1
TGCGCCAGCAGCCGAGATGGCAGGGGGCCCAATGAAAAACTGTTTTTT
CASSRDGRGPNEKLFF
>.|once|16|TRBJ2-3|TRBV4-1
TGCGCCAGCAGCCAAGAGTCGGCGGGATACGCAGATATGCGGTATTTT
CASSQESAGYADMRYF
>.|.|14|TRBJ1-3|TRBV6-1
TGCGCCACCTCTCTGTCAGGCTCTGGAAACACCATATATTTT
CATSLSGSGNTIYF
>.|.|13|TRBJ2-3|TRBV4-1
TGCGCCATCAGCCCCCCCAGGGTAGATACGCAGTATTTT
CAISPPRVDTQYF
>TRBD1|few|15|TRBJ1-1|TRBV12-3/TRBV12-4
TGTGCCAGCAGTCCACCGGGACAGGTGAACACTGAAGCTTTCTTT
CASSPPGQVNTEAFF
>TRBD1|.|16|TRBJ2-7|TRBV6-5
TGTGCCAGCAGTTCCTACAGGGGGCGAAATGAGGCCGAGCACTACTTC
CASSSYRGRNEAEHYF
>.|few|13|TRBJ1-1|TRBV20-1
TGCAGTGCTAGCAGGGACACGAACACTGAAGCTTTCTTT
CSASRDTNTEAFF